The 25 T cell receptor beta chains presented below share a single source sample, sequenced in a study of T cells in Graves' hyperthyroidism and ophthalmopathy. Amplified TCR beta CDR3 regions came from RNA transcripts. TCR CDR3 underwent first-round RT-PCR with the HTBI primer set. TCRdb re-derived calls from the multiplex PCR reads in MiXCR, one entry per CDR3 protein. The sample has 300,000 to 450,000 distinct CDR3 sequences, 11% to 15% seen once. The sequenced material came from blood. The receptors were sampled from a woman in her sixties or seventies with Graves' hyperthyroidism.

The V call is TRBV9, the J call TRBJ2-1, with 13 bases aligning to TRBD2. Germline values: CDR1 SGDLS, CDR2 YYNGEE. V trimming: 4 bases; J trimming: 6 bases; junction bases outside the gene matches: 7. The CDR3 consists of 16 residues. CDR3 nucleotides: TGTGCCAGCAGCCCTGGACTAGCGGGAGTTTCCAATGAGCAGTTCTTC. It encodes CASSPGLAGVSNEQFF. The whole variable domain, remainder taken from reference TRBV9 and TRBJ2-1, is DSGVTQTPKHLITATGQRVTLRCSPRSGDLSVYWYQQSLDQGLQFLIQYYNGEERAKGNILERFSAQQFPDLHSELNLSSLELGDSALYFCASSPGLAGVSNEQFFGPGTRLTVL.

This clonotype appeared many times. In nucleotides, the CDR3 is TGTGCCACCCGACCCCCTAGCGATGAGCGTAACGAGCAGTACTTC. Amino acids: CATRPPSDERNEQYF. This chain links TRBV6-1 with TRBJ2-7; TRBD2 is a possible D gene (6 bases). There are 15 residues in the CDR3. The V gene's germline CDR1 is MNHNS and CDR2 SASEGT. Between the trimmed V and J ends, which lost 10 bases and 5 bases, there was a span of 24 bases.

This clonotype was observed a handful of times. The J gene is TRBJ2-2, the V gene TRBV15; D gene ambiguous. This CDR3 contains 12 residues. CDR1 is LNHNV and CDR2 is YYDKDF in the germline V gene (reference sequence). V gave up 1 base and J gave up 13 bases, with 10 bases separating them. This CDR3 reads CATSRVRDGLFF. CDR3 coding DNA: TGTGCCACCAGCAGAGTTCGAGATGGGCTGTTTTTT.

This clonotype was counted at least ten times. The CDR3 here is CASRSAREQYF. CDR3 sequence (DNA): TGTGCCAGCAGAAGCGCGCGCGAGCAGTACTTC. V usage is TRBV12-3 or TRBV12-4 and J usage is TRBJ2-7, with D unclear. This CDR3 spans 11 amino acids. The V and J ends lost 6 bases and 6 bases respectively, with 9 bases between them.

The chain recombines TRBV20-1 with TRBJ2-3; D possibly uses TRBD1 or TRBD2 (5 bases each). V was cut by 6 bases and J by 4 bases, with 11 bases left in between. The CDR3 spans 12 residues. CDR1 DFQATT and CDR2 SNEGSKA come from the germline V gene (reference sequence). The CDR3 coding sequence is TGCAGTGCAGAGGTGGGGGCAGATACGCAGTATTTT. The encoded protein is CSAEVGADTQYF.

This clonotype was observed many times. The chain uses TRBV19 and TRBJ1-1, with 7 bases identical to TRBD1. CDR3 length equals 14 residues. V shed 3 bases and J 5 bases; nucleotides not matched to a gene: 6. From germline, CDR1 is LNHDA and CDR2 SQIVND (reference sequence). CDR3 in amino acids: CASSIGGGITEAFF. For the CDR3, the DNA is TGTGCCAGTAGTATTGGAGGGGGCATAACTGAAGCTTTCTTT.

The rearrangement links TRBV14 to TRBJ2-2; TRBD1 matches at 7 bases. The CDR3 length is 16 residues. The V segment lost 3 bases and the J segment 3 bases; nucleotides outside the gene matches: 7. Germline CDR1 is SGHDN and CDR2 is FVKESK. Written as DNA, the CDR3 is TGTGCCAGCAGCCAGCTAGACAGGGCCGACACCGGGGAGCTGTTTTTT. Its protein product is CASSQLDRADTGELFF.

This chain links TRBV20-1 with TRBJ2-6; unclear D gene. The ends were cut back, 6 bases at V and 4 bases at J, with 19 bases in the middle. The germline V gene has CDR1 DFQATT and CDR2 SNEGSKA (reference sequence). The CDR3 spans 16 residues. This CDR3 reads CSAADGVTPGANVLTF. In nucleotides, the CDR3 is TGCAGTGCCGCGGACGGAGTAACCCCCGGGGCCAACGTCCTGACTTTC.

This clonotype was detected many times. V usage is TRBV20-1 and J usage is TRBJ1-5; D unclear. The CDR3 is 14 amino acids. The germline gives CDR1 DFQATT, CDR2 SNEGSKA (reference sequence). Trimming took 5 bases from V and 3 from J, leaving 14 bases between them. CDR3: CSARYPLDNQPQHF. Here the CDR3 DNA reads TGCAGTGCTCGATACCCGCTCGACAATCAGCCCCAGCATTTT.

This clonotype was observed a few times. The J gene is TRBJ2-2, the V gene TRBV20-1; no clear D. CDR3 size: 12 residues. CDR1 DFQATT and CDR2 SNEGSKA come from the germline V gene (reference sequence). V lost 3 bases and J lost 7, with 9 bases in between. The DNA for the CDR3 is TGCAGTGCTAGGAGGCCGGTCGGGGAGCTGTTTTTT. This translates into CSARRPVGELFF.

In this sample, this clonotype turned up a few times. This chain joins TRBV5-8 and TRBJ2-7, with 11 positions matching TRBD1. Germline V gene lookup returns CDR1 SGHTS and CDR2 YDEGEE. V was pared by 2 bases and J by 6 bases, with 4 bases of the junction left unmatched. CDR3 length: 14 residues. The CDR3 region is CASSLSGTGGEQYF. The CDR3 DNA is TGTGCCAGCAGCTTAAGTGGGACAGGGGGCGAGCAGTACTTC. Looking up the rest from reference TRBV5-8 and TRBJ2-7 gives the full variable domain: EAGVTQSPTHLIKTRGQQATLRCSPISGHTSVYWYQQALGLGLQFLLWYDEGEERNRGNFPPRFSGRQFPNYSSELNVNALELEDSALYLCASSLSGTGGEQYFGPGTRLTVT.

This sequence joins TRBV29-1 and TRBJ2-5, with D unresolved. Looked up from germline, CDR1 is SQVTM and CDR2 is ANQGSEA. This CDR3 spans 12 amino acids. Deletions cut 6 bases from V and 5 bases from J, with 13 bases between. CDR3 in DNA: TGCAGCGTGGATTGGGTAGAGGAGACCCAGTACTTC. Translated: CSVDWVEETQYF. Full variable domain (rest looked up from reference TRBV29-1 and TRBJ2-5): SAVISQKPSRDICQRGTSLTIQCQVDSQVTMMFWYRQQPGQSLTLIATANQGSEATYESGFVIDKFPISRPNLTFSTLTVSNMSPEDSSIYLCSVDWVEETQYFGPGTRLLVL.

This clonotype was counted ten times or more. The rearrangement uses TRBV6-1 and TRBJ2-7; D not certain. There are 11 residues in the CDR3. The germline gives CDR1 MNHNS, CDR2 SASEGT. Trimming shortened V by 8 bases and J by 3 bases, and 8 bases separated the two germline ends. CDR3 protein: CASSPNYEQYF. CDR3 nucleotide sequence: TGTGCCAGCTCACCGAACTACGAGCAGTACTTC.

This clonotype has just a few counts. The junction and the germline gene differ at one end; a read error may be behind it. The CDR3 region is CASSPPTSDSCNEQFF. DNA of the CDR3: TGTGCCAGCTCACCACCGACTAGCGACTCCTGCAATGAGCAGTTCTTC. The chain recombines TRBV18 with TRBJ2-1, with TRBD2 matching over 8 bases. Germline CDR1 KGHSH, CDR2 LQKENI. The CDR3 has 16 residues.

This clonotype was counted ten times or more. The chain combines TRBV7-2 with TRBJ2-3, with D tentatively TRBD1 or TRBD2 (6 bases each). The CDR3 loop spans 17 amino acids. CDR1 and CDR2 (germline): SGHTA, FQGNSA. V lost 3 bases and J 3 bases, leaving 19 bases between the germline ends. CDR3 bases: TGTGCCAGCAGCTTCCGGACGGGAGAAGGGGGAACAGATACGCAGTATTTT. It translates to CASSFRTGEGGTDTQYF. The complete variable domain, with remaining parts taken from reference TRBV7-2 and TRBJ2-3, reads GAGVSQSPSNKVTEKGKDVELRCDPISGHTALYWYRQSLGQGLEFLIYFQGNSAPDKSGLPSDRFSAERTGGSVSTLTIQRTQQEDSAVYLCASSFRTGEGGTDTQYFGPGTRLTVL.

The table lists this clonotype with many counts. The rearrangement links TRBV10-3 to TRBJ1-6; the match to TRBD1 covers 8 bases. V dropped 2 bases and J dropped 10; count of bases not matched to a gene: 7. CDR3 length: 15 residues. Germline V gene data show CDR1 as ENHRY and CDR2 as SYGVKD. CDR3 residues: CAISEGGQGSSPLHF. CDR3 coding DNA: TGTGCCATCAGTGAGGGCGGACAGGGATCGTCACCCCTCCACTTT.

This clonotype was seen ten or more times. The gene calls are TRBV12-3 or TRBV12-4 and TRBJ2-7; 8 bases match TRBD1. Trimming at V came to 8 bases and at J to 3 bases, leaving 9 bases not matched to a gene. CDR3 size: 14 residues. The CDR3, as DNA: TGTGCCAGCGGCCCCGGGACAGGCGGCTACGAGCAGTACTTC. Its translation: CASGPGTGGYEQYF.

This clonotype was seen many times. The V and J genes are TRBV20-1 and TRBJ2-7; 11 bases agree with TRBD2. Looked up from germline, CDR1 is DFQATT and CDR2 is SNEGSKA (reference sequence). V trimming: 6 bases; J trimming: 2 bases; junction bases outside the gene matches: 6. CDR3 length: 14 residues. CDR3 bases: TGCAGTGCGCTAGCGGGAGGCACCACCTACGAGCAGTACTTC. This gives the protein CSALAGGTTYEQYF.

This clonotype was found many times. CDR3 sequence: CASSRGGTGELFF. Written as DNA, the CDR3 is TGTGCCAGCAGTAGGGGTGGGACCGGGGAGCTGTTTTTT. The chain has TRBV12-3 or TRBV12-4 and TRBJ2-2, with D possibly being TRBD1 (5 bases). V was clipped by 5 bases and J by 5 bases, with 9 bases between them. The CDR3 has 13 amino acids.

The sample holds many counts of this clonotype. This chain connects TRBV5-1 to TRBJ2-2; 9 bases match TRBD1. This CDR3 comprises 15 residues. From germline, CDR1 is SGHRS and CDR2 YFSETQ. The V segment lost 4 bases and the J segment 4 bases; nucleotides outside the gene matches: 5. CDR3 amino acids: CASSQQGAGTGELFF. The CDR3 coding sequence is TGCGCCAGCAGCCAACAGGGGGCCGGCACCGGGGAGCTGTTTTTT.

This clonotype has ten or more counts. This rearrangement joins TRBV24-1 to TRBJ1-2, with TRBD1 matching 7 bases. This CDR3 comprises 14 residues. The V and J ends lost 5 bases and 1 base, in that order; junction bases with no gene match: 3. Germline V gene sequence: CDR1 KGHDR, CDR2 SFDVKD. CDR3 DNA sequence: TGTGCCACCAGTGGTGCAGGGGGTAACTATGGCTACACCTTC. Residues: CATSGAGGNYGYTF.

The V gene is TRBV28, the J gene TRBJ1-5; tentatively, D is TRBD1 (6 bases). Germline CDR1 is MDHEN and CDR2 is SYDVKM. The CDR3 loop spans 15 amino acids. Trimming removed 11 bases at V and 4 bases at J, with 21 bases between. CDR3 DNA sequence: TGTGCCGGGGGGGGGCGAGGGCTCGGTAATCAGCCCCAGCATTTT. Translation: CAGGGRGLGNQPQHF.

The chain is built from TRBV2 and TRBJ1-5, with D possibly being TRBD1 (6 bases). Germline loops: CDR1 SNHLY, CDR2 FYNNEI. The CDR3 covers 14 residues. V gave up 4 bases and J gave up 5 bases, with 12 bases separating them. As DNA, the CDR3 is TGTGCCAGCAGTGGCCAGGGGAACGATCAGCCCCAGCATTTT. Amino acid sequence: CASSGQGNDQPQHF.

In this sample, this clonotype turned up many times. This chain connects TRBV10-3 to TRBJ2-1; TRBD2 matches 9 bases. Germline assignment: CDR1 ENHRY and CDR2 SYGVKD. The CDR3 covers 17 residues. The trim removed 0 bases at V and 8 bases at J, leaving 11 bases unmatched. DNA for the CDR3: TGTGCCATCAGTGAGTCGGCGATAGCGGGAGTGATCGATGAGCAGTTCTTC. It codes for CAISESAIAGVIDEQFF.

The chain is built from TRBV12-3 or TRBV12-4 and TRBJ1-1; no reliable D call. CDR3 length equals 11 residues. V shed 5 bases and J shed 14 bases, with 15 bases lying between them. The CDR3 reads CASSKNRRGFF. The CDR3 DNA follows: TGTGCCAGCAGTAAAAACAGAAGAGGATTCTTT.